By share of the sample, the clone carrying this T cell receptor (beta chain) is medium-sized. TCRdb re-called the RT-PCR reads through MiXCR, storing one row per CDR3 protein. The repertoire includes more than 2,500 distinct CDR3 sequences, 3.6% of them detected once, and approximately 3.2% sits in the top ten. This specimen belongs to a study of immune reconstitution after stem cell transplant in scleroderma. The CDR3 loop spans 13 amino acids. Germline V lookup: CDR1 DFQATT, CDR2 SNEGSKA (reference sequence). The V end lost 3 bases, the J end lost 0 bases, and 9 bases lay between the germline ends.

V is TRBV20-1 and J is TRBJ2-7, with D unclear. The receptor was derived from a human donor with systemic sclerosis. The sample was gathered before or after autologous hematopoietic stem cell transplantation (not recorded which). As DNA, the CDR3 is TGCAGTGCTAGTCTTGGTGCCTCCTACGAGCAGTACTTC. Its translation: CSASLGASYEQYF.